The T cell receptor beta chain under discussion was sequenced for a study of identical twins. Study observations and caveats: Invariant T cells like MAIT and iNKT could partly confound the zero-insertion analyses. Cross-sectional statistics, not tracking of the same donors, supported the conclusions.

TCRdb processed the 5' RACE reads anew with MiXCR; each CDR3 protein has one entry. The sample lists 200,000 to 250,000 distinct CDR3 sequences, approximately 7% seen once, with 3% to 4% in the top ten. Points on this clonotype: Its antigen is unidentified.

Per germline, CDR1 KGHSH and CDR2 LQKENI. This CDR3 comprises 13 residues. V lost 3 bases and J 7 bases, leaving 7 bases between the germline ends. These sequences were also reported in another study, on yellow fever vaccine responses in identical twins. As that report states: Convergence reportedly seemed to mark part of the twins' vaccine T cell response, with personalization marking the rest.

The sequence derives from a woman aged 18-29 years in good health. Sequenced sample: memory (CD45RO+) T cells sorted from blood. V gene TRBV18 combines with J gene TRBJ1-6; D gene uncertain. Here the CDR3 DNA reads TGTGCCAGCTCACCTGCCCCCAATTCACCCCTCCACTTT. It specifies CASSPAPNSPLHF.